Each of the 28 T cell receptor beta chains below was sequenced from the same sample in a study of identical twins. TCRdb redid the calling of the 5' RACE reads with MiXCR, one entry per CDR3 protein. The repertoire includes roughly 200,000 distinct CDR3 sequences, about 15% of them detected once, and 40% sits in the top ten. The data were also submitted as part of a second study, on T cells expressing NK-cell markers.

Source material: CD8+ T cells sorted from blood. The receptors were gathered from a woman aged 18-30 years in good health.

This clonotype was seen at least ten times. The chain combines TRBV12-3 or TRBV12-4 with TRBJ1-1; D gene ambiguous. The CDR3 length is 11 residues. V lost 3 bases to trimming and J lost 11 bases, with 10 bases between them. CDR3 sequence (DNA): TGTGCCAGCAGTTTGTTCCAAGAGGCTTTCTTT. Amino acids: CASSLFQEAFF.

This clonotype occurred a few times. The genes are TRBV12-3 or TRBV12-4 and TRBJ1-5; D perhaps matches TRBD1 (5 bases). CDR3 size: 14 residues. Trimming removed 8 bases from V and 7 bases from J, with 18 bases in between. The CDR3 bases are TGTGCCAGCCGATCAGGGTGGGGGGTGCAGCCCCAGCATTTT. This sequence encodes CASRSGWGVQPQHF.

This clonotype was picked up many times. CDR3 coding DNA: TGTGCCAGCAGCCTCGGTGGCAACTACAATGAGCAGTTCTTC. Its translation is CASSLGGNYNEQFF. The chain carries TRBV12-3 or TRBV12-4 and TRBJ2-1; no definite D call. This CDR3 comprises 14 residues. Between the trimmed V and J ends, which lost 6 bases and 3 bases, there was a span of 12 bases.

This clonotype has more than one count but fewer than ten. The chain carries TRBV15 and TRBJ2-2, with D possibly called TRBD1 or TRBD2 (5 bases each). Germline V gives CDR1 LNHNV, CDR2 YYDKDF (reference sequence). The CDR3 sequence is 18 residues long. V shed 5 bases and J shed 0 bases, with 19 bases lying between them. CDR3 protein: CATSSTKVTDANTGELFF. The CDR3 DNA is TGTGCCACCAGCTCGACTAAAGTGACAGACGCGAACACCGGGGAGCTGTTTTTT.

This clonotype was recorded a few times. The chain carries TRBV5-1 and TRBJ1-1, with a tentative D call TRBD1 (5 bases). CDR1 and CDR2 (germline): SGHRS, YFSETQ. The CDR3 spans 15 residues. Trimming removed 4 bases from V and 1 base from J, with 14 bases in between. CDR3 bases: TGCGCCAGCAGCATTCTGACAGAAGCGAACACTGAAGCTTTCTTT. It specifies CASSILTEANTEAFF.

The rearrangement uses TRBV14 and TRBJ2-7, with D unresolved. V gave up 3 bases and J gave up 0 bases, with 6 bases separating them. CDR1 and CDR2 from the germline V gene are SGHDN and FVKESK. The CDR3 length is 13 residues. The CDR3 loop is CASSQPNSYEQYF. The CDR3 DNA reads TGTGCCAGCAGCCAGCCTAACTCCTACGAGCAGTACTTC.

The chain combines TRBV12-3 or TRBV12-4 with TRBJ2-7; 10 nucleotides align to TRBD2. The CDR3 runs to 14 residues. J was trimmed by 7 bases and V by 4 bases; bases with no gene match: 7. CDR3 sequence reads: CASSWTSGASEQYF. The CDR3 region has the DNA TGTGCCAGCAGTTGGACTAGCGGCGCTTCTGAGCAGTACTTC.

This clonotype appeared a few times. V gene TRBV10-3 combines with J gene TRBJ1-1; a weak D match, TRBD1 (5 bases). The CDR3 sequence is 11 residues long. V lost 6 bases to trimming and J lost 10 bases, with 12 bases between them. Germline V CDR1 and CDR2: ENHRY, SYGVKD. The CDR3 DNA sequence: TGTGCCATCAGGGGGGGGATTGGAGCTTTCTTT. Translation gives CAIRGGIGAFF.

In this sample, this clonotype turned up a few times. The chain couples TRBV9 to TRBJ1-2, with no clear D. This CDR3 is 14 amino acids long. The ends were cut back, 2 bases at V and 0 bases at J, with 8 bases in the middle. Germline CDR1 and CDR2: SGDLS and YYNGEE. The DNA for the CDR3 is TGTGCCAGCAGCGTCGAAGGCGCTAACTATGGCTACACCTTC. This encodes CASSVEGANYGYTF.

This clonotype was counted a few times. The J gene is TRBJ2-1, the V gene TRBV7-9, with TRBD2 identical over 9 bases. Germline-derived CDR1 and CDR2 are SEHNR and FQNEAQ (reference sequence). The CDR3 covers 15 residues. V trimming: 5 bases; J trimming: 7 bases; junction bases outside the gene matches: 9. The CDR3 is CASSRPGLAGNEQFF. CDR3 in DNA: TGTGCCAGCAGCCGTCCGGGACTAGCAGGAAATGAGCAGTTCTTC.

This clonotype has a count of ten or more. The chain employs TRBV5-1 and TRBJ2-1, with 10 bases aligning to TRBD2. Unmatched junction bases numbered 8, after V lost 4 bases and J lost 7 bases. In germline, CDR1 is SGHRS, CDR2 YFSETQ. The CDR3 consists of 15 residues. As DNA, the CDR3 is TGCGCCAGCAGCCCGGAGGGACTAGCGAGGAATGAGCAGTTCTTC. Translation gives CASSPEGLARNEQFF.

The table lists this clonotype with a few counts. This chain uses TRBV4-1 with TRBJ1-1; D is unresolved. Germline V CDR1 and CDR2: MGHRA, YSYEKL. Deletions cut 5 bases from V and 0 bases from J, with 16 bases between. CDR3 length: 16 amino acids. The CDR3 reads CASSSLAGQMNTEAFF. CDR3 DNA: TGCGCCAGCAGCTCTCTGGCGGGTCAGATGAACACTGAAGCTTTCTTT.

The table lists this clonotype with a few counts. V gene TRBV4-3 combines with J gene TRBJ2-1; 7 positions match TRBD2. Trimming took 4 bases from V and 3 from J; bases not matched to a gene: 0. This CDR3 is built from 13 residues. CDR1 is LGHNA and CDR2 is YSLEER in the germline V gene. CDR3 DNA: TGCGCCAGCAGCCGGGACTACTACAATGAGCAGTTCTTC. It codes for CASSRDYYNEQFF.

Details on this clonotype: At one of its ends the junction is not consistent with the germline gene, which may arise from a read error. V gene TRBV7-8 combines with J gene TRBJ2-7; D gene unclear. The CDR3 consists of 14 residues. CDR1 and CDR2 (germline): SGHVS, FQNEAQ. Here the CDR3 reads CASSSGPSSHEQYF. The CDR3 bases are TGTGCCAGCAGCTCTGGTCCTTCCTCCCACGAGCAGTACTTC.

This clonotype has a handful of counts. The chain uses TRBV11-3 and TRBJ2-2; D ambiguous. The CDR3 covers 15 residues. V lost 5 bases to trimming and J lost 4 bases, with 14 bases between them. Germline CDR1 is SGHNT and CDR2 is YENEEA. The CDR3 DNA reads TGTGCCAGCAGCCCTAGGACCAAACTCACCGGGGAGCTGTTTTTT. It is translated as CASSPRTKLTGELFF.

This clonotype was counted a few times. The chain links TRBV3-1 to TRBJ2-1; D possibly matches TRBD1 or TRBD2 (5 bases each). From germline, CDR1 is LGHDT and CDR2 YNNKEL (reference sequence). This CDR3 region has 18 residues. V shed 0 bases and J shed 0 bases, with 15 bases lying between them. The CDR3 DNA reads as TGTGCCAGCAGCCAAGAGGGGGATACGTTCCTCTCCTACAATGAGCAGTTCTTC. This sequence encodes CASSQEGDTFLSYNEQFF.

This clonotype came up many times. For the CDR3, the DNA is TGCAGCGCACGGGTAGCCGGGGAGCTGTTTTTT. This translates into CSARVAGELFF. The chain employs TRBV29-1 and TRBJ2-2; no definite D call. V gave up 7 bases and J gave up 6 bases, with 9 bases separating them. The germline CDR1 and CDR2 sequences are SQVTM and ANQGSEA. The CDR3 loop spans 11 amino acids.

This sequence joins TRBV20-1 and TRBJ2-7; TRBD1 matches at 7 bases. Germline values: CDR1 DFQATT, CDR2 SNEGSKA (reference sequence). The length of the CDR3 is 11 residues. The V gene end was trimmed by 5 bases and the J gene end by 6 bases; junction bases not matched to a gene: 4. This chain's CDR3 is CSARGGGEQYF. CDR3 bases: TGCAGTGCTCGAGGGGGCGGCGAGCAGTACTTC.

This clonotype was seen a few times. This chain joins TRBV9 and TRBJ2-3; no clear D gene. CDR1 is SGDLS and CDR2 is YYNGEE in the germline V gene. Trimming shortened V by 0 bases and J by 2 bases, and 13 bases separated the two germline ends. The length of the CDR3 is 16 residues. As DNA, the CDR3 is TGTGCCAGCAGCGTAGCTCCAGCAGTACCCACAGATACGCAGTATTTT. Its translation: CASSVAPAVPTDTQYF.

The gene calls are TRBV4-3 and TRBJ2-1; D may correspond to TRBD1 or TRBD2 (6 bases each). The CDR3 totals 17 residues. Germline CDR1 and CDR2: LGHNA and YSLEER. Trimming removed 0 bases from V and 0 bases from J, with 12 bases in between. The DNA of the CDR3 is TGCGCCAGCAGCCAAGATCCCGGGGGCCCCTCCTACAATGAGCAGTTCTTC. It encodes CASSQDPGGPSYNEQFF.

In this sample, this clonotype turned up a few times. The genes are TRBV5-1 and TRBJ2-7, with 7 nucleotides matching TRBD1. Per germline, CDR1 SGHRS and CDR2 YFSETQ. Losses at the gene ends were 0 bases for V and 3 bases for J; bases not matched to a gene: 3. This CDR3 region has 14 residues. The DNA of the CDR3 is TGCGCCAGCAGCTTGGGGACAGGTAACTACGAGCAGTACTTC. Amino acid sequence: CASSLGTGNYEQYF.

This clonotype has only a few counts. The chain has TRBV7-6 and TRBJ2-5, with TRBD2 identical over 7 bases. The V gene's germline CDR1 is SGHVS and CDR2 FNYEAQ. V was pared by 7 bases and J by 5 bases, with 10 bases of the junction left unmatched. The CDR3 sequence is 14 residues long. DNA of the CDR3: TGTGCCAGCACCCTCGGCGGGAGCGTGGAGACCCAGTACTTC. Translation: CASTLGGSVETQYF.

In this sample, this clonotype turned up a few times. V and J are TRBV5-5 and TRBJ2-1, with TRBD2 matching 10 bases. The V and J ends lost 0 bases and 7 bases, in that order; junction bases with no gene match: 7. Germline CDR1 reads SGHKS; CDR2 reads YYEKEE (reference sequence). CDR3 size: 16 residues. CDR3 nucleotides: TGTGCCAGCAGCTTGGTGGTTAGCGGGGGGATAAATGAGCAGTTCTTC. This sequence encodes CASSLVVSGGINEQFF.

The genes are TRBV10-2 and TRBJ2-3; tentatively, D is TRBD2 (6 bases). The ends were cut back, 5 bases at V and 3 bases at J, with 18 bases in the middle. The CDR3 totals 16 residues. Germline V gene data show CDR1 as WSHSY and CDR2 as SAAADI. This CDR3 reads CASSRAGSTATDTQYF. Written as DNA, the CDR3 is TGCGCCAGCAGTCGTGCCGGGAGCACGGCGACAGATACGCAGTATTTT.

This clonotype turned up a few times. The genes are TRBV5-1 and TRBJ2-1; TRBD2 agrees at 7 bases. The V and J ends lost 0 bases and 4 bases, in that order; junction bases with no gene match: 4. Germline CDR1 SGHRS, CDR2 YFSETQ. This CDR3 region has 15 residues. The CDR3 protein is CASSLATSVYNEQFF. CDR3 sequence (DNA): TGCGCCAGCAGCTTGGCTACTAGCGTTTACAATGAGCAGTTCTTC.

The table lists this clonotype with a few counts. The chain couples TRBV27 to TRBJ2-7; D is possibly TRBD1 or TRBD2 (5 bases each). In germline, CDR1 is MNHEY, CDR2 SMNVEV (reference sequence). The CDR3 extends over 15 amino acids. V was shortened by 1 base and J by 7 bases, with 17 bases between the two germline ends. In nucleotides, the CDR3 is TGTGCCAGCAGTTTATTGGCCGGGGACCCTAGGGAGCAGTACTTC. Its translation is CASSLLAGDPREQYF.

CDR3: CASRAGNTGELFF. The CDR3 DNA reads TGTGCCAGCCGAGCGGGGAACACCGGGGAGCTGTTTTTT. The chain recombines TRBV9 with TRBJ2-2; TRBD2 is a possible D gene (6 bases). The CDR3 contains 13 residues. Germline loops: CDR1 SGDLS, CDR2 YYNGEE. Trimming took off 7 bases at V and 1 base at J, with 8 bases between the two ends.

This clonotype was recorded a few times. CDR3 bases: TGCAGCGTCCGACTAGCGGGAGAATCCGTCGAGACCCAGTACTTC. As protein: CSVRLAGESVETQYF. V and J are TRBV29-1 and TRBJ2-5; 12 positions match TRBD2. V lost 6 bases, J lost 5 bases, and 10 bases stayed unmatched. From germline, CDR1 is SQVTM and CDR2 ANQGSEA. The CDR3 loop spans 15 amino acids.